This TCR beta chain was sequenced during a study of technical replicates of blood from a few donors. Trimming removed 4 bases from V and 7 bases from J, with 15 bases in between. The germline V gene encodes CDR1 SGHRS and CDR2 YFSETQ. The CDR3 is 14 amino acids. Generated by immunoSEQ multiplex PCR, the TCRdb table keeps only in-frame clones and is missing some. The sample lists 74,000 or so clones, about nine tenths occurring once. The chain recombines TRBV5-1 with TRBJ2-1; D may be TRBD1 (5 bases). The source of this sequence is a human donor in good health. The sample comprised T cells isolated from PBMCs. The CDR3 loop is CASSLLQGGNEQFF. In DNA, the CDR3 is TGCGCCAGCAGCCTACTCCAGGGTGGGAATGAGCAGTTCTTC.